This T cell receptor (beta chain) was identified during a study of vaccination and CD4 T cells after COVID-19. About the research overall: Post-vaccine sampling followed dose two by a median roughly 70 days (range 14 to 241).

With the Oncomine TCR Beta short-read assay, DNA from cultured CD4+ T cells was sequenced. Genomic DNA was extracted from cultured CD4+ T cells. Each CDR3 protein gets one entry after TCRdb re-called the PCR reads with MiXCR. The sample yields about 6,800 distinct CDR3 sequences, around a third seen once. The treatment was: approximately 11-day PBMC culture with coronavirus spike peptide pools or control peptides (ViraFEST assay). Ahead of the COVID-19 pandemic (2011-2018), the CD4+ T cells of the unexposed donor were collected. Germline CDR1 SEHNR, CDR2 FQNEAQ (reference sequence). The CDR3 extends over 12 amino acids. V shed 5 bases and J shed 4 bases, with 6 bases lying between them. Within the sample, this clonotype is medium-sized. Its specificity is not known.

The chain joins TRBV7-9 to TRBJ1-5; D is unresolved. The sequence derives from a human donor in good health. The sequencing sample was made of CD4+ T cells from blood, cultured in vitro. CDR3 residues: CASSRENQPQHF. CDR3 nucleotide sequence: TGTGCCAGCAGCCGGGAAAATCAGCCCCAGCATTTT.